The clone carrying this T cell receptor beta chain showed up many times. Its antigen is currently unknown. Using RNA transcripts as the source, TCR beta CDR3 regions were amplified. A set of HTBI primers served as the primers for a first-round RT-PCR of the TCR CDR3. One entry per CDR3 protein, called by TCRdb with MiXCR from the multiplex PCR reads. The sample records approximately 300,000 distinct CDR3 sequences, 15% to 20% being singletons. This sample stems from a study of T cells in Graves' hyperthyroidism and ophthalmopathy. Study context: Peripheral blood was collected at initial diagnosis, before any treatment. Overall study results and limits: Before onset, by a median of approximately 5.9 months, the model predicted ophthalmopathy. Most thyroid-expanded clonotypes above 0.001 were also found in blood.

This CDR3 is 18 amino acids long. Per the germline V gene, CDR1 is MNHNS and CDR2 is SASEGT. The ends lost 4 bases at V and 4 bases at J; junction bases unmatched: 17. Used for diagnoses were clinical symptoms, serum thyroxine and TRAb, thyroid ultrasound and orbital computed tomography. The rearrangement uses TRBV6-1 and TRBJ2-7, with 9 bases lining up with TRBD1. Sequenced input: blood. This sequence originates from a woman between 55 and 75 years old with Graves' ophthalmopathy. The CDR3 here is CASSVIWGQGLFRYEQYF. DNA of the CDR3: TGTGCCAGCAGTGTAATATGGGGACAGGGACTATTTCGTTACGAGCAGTACTTC.